This T cell receptor beta chain was sequenced for a study of blood T cell repertoires in COVID-19. Study context: Acute and convalescent COVID-19 samples came from the United States, Italy and Spain. T cells, B-cell-depleted T cells, or PBMCs provided the cDNA or gDNA that served as material.

Original analysis: Reference gene primer amplification gave nucleated cell count estimates. Using immunoSEQ multiplex PCR, the repertoire was profiled, and TCRdb retains in-frame clones only, with some absent. That table is the source of V, J and clone size, and D and trimming were worked out from the DNA. The sample shows hundreds of thousands of clones, about 88% of them seen only once. V trimming: 5 bases; J trimming: 8 bases; junction bases outside the gene matches: 3. From germline, CDR1 is SGHAT and CDR2 FQNNGV. CDR3 length: 12 residues. The sample comprised peripheral blood. The gene calls are TRBV11-2 and TRBJ1-3; 7 bases map to TRBD1. This TCR was sampled from a woman aged 35 to 49 who had recovered from COVID-19. The DNA of the CDR3 is TGTGCCAGCAGCCGCCAGGGGGACACCATATATTTT. Its translation is CASSRQGDTIYF. The complete variable domain, with remaining parts taken from reference TRBV11-2 and TRBJ1-3, reads EAGVAQSPRYKIIEKRQSVAFWCNPISGHATLYWYQQILGQGPKLLIQFQNNGVVDDSQLPKDRFSAERLKGVDSTLKIQPAKLEDSAVYLCASSRQGDTIYFGEGSWLTVV.